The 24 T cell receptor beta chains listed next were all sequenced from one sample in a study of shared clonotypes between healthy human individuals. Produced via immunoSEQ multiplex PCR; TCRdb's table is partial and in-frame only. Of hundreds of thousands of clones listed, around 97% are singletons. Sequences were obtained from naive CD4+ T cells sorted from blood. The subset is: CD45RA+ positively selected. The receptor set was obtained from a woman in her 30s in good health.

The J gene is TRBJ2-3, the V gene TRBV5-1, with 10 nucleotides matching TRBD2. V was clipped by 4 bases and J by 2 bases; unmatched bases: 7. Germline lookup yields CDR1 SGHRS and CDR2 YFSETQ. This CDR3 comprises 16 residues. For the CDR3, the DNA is TGCGCCAGCAGCGGGGGGACTAGCGCTATCACAGATACGCAGTATTTT. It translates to CASSGGTSAITDTQYF.

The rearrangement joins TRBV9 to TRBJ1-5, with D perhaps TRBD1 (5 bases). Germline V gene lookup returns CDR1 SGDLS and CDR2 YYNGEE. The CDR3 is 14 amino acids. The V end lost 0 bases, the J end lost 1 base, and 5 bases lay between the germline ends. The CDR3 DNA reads TGTGCCAGCAGCGTAGGGGACAGCAATCAGCCCCAGCATTTT. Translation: CASSVGDSNQPQHF.

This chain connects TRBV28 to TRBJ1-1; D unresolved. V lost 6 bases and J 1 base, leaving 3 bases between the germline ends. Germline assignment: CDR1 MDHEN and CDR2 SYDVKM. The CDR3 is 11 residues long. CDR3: CASRWNTEAFF. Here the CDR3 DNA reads TGTGCCAGCAGATGGAACACTGAAGCTTTCTTT.

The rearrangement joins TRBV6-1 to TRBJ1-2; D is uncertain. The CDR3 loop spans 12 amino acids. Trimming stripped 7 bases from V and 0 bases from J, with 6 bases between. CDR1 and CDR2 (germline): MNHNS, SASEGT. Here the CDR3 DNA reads TGTGCCAGCACAGGCGCTAACTATGGCTACACCTTC. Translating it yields CASTGANYGYTF.

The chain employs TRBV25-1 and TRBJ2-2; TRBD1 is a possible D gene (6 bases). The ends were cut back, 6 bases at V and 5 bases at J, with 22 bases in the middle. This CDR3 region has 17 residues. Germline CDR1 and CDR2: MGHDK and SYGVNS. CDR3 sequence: CASSDPTRQGRTGELFF. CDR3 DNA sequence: TGTGCCAGCAGCGATCCCACCCGGCAGGGGCGGACCGGGGAGCTGTTTTTT.

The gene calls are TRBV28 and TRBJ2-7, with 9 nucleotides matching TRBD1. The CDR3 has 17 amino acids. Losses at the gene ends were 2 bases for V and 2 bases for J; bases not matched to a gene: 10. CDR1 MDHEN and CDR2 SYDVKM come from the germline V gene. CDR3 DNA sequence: TGTGCCAGCAGTTTAATTGCGAGCCGGGACAGGGCCTACGAGCAGTACTTC. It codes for CASSLIASRDRAYEQYF.

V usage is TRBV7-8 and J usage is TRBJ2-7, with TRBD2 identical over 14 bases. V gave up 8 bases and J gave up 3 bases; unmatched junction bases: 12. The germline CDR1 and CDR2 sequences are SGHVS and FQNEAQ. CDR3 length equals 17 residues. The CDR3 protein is CASGPGLAGVTSYEQYF. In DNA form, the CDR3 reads TGTGCCAGCGGACCGGGACTAGCGGGAGTAACGAGCTACGAGCAGTACTTC.

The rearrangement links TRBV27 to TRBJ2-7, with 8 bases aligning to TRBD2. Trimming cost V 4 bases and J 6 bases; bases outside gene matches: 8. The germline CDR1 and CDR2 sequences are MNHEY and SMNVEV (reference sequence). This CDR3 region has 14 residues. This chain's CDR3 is CASSSGLAGGEQYF. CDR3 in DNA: TGTGCCAGCAGTTCTGGACTAGCAGGCGGCGAGCAGTACTTC.

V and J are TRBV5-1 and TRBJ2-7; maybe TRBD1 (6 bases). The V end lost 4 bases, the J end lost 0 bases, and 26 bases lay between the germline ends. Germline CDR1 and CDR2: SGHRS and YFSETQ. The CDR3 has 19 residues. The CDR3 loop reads CASSVQGPGTGASSYEQYF. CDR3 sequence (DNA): TGCGCCAGCAGCGTACAGGGACCAGGGACCGGGGCTAGCTCCTACGAGCAGTACTTC. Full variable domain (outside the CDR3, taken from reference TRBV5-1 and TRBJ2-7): KAGVTQTPRYLIKTRGQQVTLSCSPISGHRSVSWYQQTPGQGLQFLFEYFSETQRNKGNFPGRFSGRQFSNSRSEMNVSTLELGDSALYLCASSVQGPGTGASSYEQYFGPGTRLTVT.

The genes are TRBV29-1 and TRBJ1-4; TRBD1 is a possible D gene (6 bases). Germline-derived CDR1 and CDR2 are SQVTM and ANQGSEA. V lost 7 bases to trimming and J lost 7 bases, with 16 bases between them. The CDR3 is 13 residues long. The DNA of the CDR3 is TGCAGCGCCGGGGGCGGGGGTAGTGAAAAACTGTTTTTT. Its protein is CSAGGGGSEKLFF.

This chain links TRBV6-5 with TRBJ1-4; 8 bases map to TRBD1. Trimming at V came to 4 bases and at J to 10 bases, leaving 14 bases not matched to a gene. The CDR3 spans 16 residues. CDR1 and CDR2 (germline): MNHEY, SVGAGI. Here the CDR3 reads CASSSLETGDAGKLFF. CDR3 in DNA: TGTGCCAGCAGTTCGCTAGAGACAGGGGACGCGGGAAAACTGTTTTTT.

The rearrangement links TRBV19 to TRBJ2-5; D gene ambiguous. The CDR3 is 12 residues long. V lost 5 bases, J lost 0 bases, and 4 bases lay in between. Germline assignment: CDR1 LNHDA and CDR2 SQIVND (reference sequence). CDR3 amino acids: CASSADQETQYF. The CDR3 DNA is TGTGCCAGTAGTGCCGACCAAGAGACCCAGTACTTC.

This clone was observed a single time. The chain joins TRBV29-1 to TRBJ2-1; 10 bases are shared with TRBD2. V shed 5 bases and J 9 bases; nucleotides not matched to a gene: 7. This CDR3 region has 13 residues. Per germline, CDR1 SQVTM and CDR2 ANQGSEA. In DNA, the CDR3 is TGCAGCGTTCGGACGGTAGCGGGAGGTGAGCAGTTCTTC. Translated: CSVRTVAGGEQFF.

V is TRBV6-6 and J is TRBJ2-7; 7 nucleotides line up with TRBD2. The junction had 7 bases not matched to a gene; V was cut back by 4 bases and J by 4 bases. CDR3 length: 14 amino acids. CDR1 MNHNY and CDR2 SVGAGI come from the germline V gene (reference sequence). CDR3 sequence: CASSSGTKDYEQYF. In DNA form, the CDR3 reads TGTGCCAGCAGTTCCGGGACTAAAGATTACGAGCAGTACTTC.

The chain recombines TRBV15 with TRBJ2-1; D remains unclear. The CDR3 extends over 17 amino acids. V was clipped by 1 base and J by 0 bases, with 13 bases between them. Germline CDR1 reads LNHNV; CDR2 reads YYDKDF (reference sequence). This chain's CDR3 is CATSRVGISGSYNEQFF. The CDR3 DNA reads TGTGCCACCAGCAGAGTTGGAATATCGGGCTCCTACAATGAGCAGTTCTTC.

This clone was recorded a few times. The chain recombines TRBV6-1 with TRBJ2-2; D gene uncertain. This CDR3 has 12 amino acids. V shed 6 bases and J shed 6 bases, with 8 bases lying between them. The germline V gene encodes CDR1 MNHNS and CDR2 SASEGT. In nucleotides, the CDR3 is TGTGCCAGCAGATGGGTTCCCGGGGAGCTGTTTTTT. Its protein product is CASRWVPGELFF.

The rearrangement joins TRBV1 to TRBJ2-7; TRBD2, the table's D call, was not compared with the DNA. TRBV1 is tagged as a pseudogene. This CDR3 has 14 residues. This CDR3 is CTSSQIAGVYEQYF. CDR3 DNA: TGCACCAGCAGCCAAATAGCGGGAGTTTACGAGCAGTACTTC.

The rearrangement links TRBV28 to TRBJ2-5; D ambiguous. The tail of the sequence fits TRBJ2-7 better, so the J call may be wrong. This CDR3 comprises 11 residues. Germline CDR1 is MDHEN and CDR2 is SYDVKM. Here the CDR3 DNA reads TGTGCCAGCAGTTCCCTTTACGAGCAGTACTTC. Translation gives CASSSLYEQYF.

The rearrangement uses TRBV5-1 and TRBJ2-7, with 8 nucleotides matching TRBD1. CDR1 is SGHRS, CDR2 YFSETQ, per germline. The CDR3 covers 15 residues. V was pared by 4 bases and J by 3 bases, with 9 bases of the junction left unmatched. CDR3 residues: CASSNGQGAFYEQYF. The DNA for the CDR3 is TGCGCCAGCAGCAACGGACAGGGAGCATTCTACGAGCAGTACTTC.

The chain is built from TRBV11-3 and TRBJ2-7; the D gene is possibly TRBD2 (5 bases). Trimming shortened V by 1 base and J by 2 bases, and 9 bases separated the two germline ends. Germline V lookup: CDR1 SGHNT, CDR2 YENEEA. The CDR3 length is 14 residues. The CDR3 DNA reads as TGTGCCAGCAGCTTAGGGACTGGGGCCTACGAGCAGTACTTC. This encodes CASSLGTGAYEQYF.

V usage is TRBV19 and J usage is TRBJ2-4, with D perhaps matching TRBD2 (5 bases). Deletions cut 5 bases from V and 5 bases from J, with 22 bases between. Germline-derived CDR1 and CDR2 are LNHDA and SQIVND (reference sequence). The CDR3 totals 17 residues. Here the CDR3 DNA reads TGTGCCAGTAGTGCCTACACTGACTCTAGCCACCAAAACATTCAGTACTTC. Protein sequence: CASSAYTDSSHQNIQYF.

The CDR3 nucleotides are TGCGCCAGCAGTGTTAGAAACACCGGGGAGCTGTTTTTT. Protein sequence: CASSVRNTGELFF. The J gene is TRBJ2-2, the V gene TRBV10-2; no definite D call. Germline loops: CDR1 WSHSY, CDR2 SAAADI. V was clipped by 4 bases and J by 2 bases, with 5 bases between them. The CDR3 has 13 amino acids.

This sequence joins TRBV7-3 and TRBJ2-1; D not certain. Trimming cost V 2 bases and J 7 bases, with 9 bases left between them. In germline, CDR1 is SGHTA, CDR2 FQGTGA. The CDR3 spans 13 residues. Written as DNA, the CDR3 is TGTGCCAGCAGCTTAGTTGGGGTTAATGAGCAGTTCTTC. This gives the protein CASSLVGVNEQFF. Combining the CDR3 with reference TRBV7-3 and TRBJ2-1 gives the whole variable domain GAGVSQTPSNKVTEKGKYVELRCDPISGHTALYWYRQSLGQGPEFLIYFQGTGAADDSGLPNDRFFAVRPEGSVSTLKIQRTERGDSAVYLCASSLVGVNEQFFGPGTRLTVL.

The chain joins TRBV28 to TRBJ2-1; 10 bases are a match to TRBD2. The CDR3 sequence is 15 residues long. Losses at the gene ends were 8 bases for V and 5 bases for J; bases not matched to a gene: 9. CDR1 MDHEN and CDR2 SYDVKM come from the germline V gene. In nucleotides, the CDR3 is TGTGCCAGCGGAACAATAGCGGGAGGCCACAATGAGCAGTTCTTC. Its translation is CASGTIAGGHNEQFF.